Only a few counts were recorded for the clone carrying this T cell receptor beta chain. This CDR3 contains 13 residues. Germline-derived CDR1 and CDR2 are GTSNPN and SVGIG (reference sequence). The ends lost 6 bases at V and 5 bases at J; junction bases unmatched: 6. These data come from a study of patients and donors after allogeneic stem cell transplantation. TCRdb fed the RT-PCR reads into MiXCR, producing one record per CDR3 protein. The sample records 900,000 to 1,000,000 distinct CDR3 sequences, around 17% being singletons. The clonotype was recovered from a human donor who was either an allogeneic HSCT recipient or a stem cell or donor lymphocyte infusion donor (not recorded which). It is not recorded whose cells these are; they may come from a transplant donor. This sequence joins TRBV30 and TRBJ2-2, with 7 bases matching TRBD1. What was sequenced was blood, either unsorted or a sorted T cell fraction (not recorded which). Here the CDR3 DNA reads TGTGCCTGCGGACAGGAGAGAACCGGGGAGCTGTTTTTT. Translation: CACGQERTGELFF.